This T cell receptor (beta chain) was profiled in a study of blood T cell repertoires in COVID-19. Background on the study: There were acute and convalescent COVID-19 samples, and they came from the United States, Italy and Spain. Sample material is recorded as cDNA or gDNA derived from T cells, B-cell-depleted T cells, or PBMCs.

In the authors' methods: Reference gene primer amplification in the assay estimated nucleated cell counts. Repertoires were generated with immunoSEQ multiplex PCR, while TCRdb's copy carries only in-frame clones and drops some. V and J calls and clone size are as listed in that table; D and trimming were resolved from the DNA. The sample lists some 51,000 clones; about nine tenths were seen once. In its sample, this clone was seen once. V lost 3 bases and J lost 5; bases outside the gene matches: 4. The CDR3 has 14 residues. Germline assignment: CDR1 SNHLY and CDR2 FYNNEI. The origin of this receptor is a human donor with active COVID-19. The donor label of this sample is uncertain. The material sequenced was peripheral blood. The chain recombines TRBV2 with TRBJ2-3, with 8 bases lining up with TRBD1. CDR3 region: CASSDTGGRDTQYF. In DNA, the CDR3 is TGTGCCAGCAGTGATACAGGGGGACGAGATACGCAGTATTTT.